The next 27 T cell receptor beta chains were all read from a single sample in a study of T cells in localized non-small cell lung cancer. Sequenced by immunoSEQ multiplex PCR; TCRdb stores in-frame clones only, minus some. The sample records about 24,000 clones, approximately 90% being singletons. Sequencing used peripheral blood, obtained before any cancer treatment. These receptor sequences come from a woman aged 35 to 75 with stage I lung adenocarcinoma.

This rearrangement joins TRBV28 to TRBJ2-7, with TRBD1 matching 7 bases. In germline, CDR1 is MDHEN, CDR2 SYDVKM. With 4 bases clipped from V and 2 bases from J, the junction kept 14 bases outside the gene matches. The CDR3 runs 17 residues. CDR3 in DNA: TGTGCCAGCAGTTCAGGGACAGCAGGACTCCCACCCTACGAGCAGTACTTC. The encoded protein is CASSSGTAGLPPYEQYF.

The chain carries TRBV28 and TRBJ1-6, with D possibly being TRBD1 (5 bases). V was clipped by 10 bases and J by 8 bases, with 18 bases between them. CDR3 size: 14 residues. In germline, CDR1 is MDHEN, CDR2 SYDVKM. CDR3 region: CATKLQELHSPLHF. The DNA for the CDR3 is TGTGCCACAAAACTACAGGAGCTCCATTCACCCCTCCACTTT.

The chain combines TRBV25-1 with TRBJ1-1; D not certain. Germline V lookup: CDR1 MGHDK, CDR2 SYGVNS. V was cut by 4 bases and J by 4 bases, with 13 bases left in between. The CDR3 has 14 amino acids. Here the CDR3 reads CASSGLGRATEAFF. CDR3 DNA sequence: TGTGCCAGCAGTGGCCTCGGACGGGCCACTGAAGCTTTCTTT.

This chain joins TRBV5-5 and TRBJ2-3; D might be TRBD1 or TRBD2, each matching 5 bases. V lost 2 bases and J lost 6, with 10 bases in between. CDR1 and CDR2 (germline): SGHKS, YYEKEE (reference sequence). The CDR3 contains 13 residues. The CDR3 is CASSFGTFDTQYF. The CDR3, as DNA: TGTGCCAGCAGCTTCGGGACCTTTGATACGCAGTATTTT.

V and J are TRBV9 and TRBJ2-5, with 7 bases fitting TRBD2. The DNA end is a closer match to TRBJ2-7, so the J assignment may be wrong. The CDR3 covers 16 residues. The germline gives CDR1 SGDLS, CDR2 YYNGEE. DNA for the CDR3: TGTGCCAGCAGCTCCCTCTTTATGGGGGGGAATTACGAGCAGTACTTC. The encoded protein is CASSSLFMGGNYEQYF.

The J gene is TRBJ1-1, the V gene TRBV2; 9 bases match TRBD1. The trim removed 6 bases at V and 5 bases at J, leaving 7 bases unmatched. CDR3 length equals 14 residues. Germline values: CDR1 SNHLY, CDR2 FYNNEI. Here the CDR3 reads CASSLGQGSTEAFF. Written as DNA, the CDR3 is TGTGCCAGCAGCCTTGGACAGGGGTCGACTGAAGCTTTCTTT.

The chain recombines TRBV7-9 with TRBJ2-5; 7 bases match TRBD1. V lost 5 bases and J lost 4; bases outside the gene matches: 10. The CDR3 has 15 amino acids. The germline CDR1 and CDR2 sequences are SEHNR and FQNEAQ (reference sequence). CDR3 sequence reads: CASSLGRDSLETQYF. Written as DNA, the CDR3 is TGTGCCAGCAGCCTAGGTCGGGACAGCCTAGAGACCCAGTACTTC. The entire variable domain, with the rest obtained from reference TRBV7-9 and TRBJ2-5, is as follows: DTGVSQNPRHKITKRGQNVTFRCDPISEHNRLYWYRQTLGQGPEFLTYFQNEAQLEKSRLLSDRFSAERPKGSFSTLEIQRTEQGDSAMYLCASSLGRDSLETQYFGPGTRLLVL.

This chain joins TRBV10-2 and TRBJ2-7; weak D call: TRBD1 (7 bases). CDR3 length: 14 residues. Trimming took 6 bases from V and 0 from J, leaving 12 bases between them. Germline-derived CDR1 and CDR2 are WSHSY and SAAADI. The CDR3 sequence: CASREGQLSYEQYF. The DNA of the CDR3 is TGCGCCAGCAGGGAGGGACAGCTCTCCTACGAGCAGTACTTC.

The rearrangement links TRBV7-2 to TRBJ2-1, with TRBD1 identical over 8 bases. This CDR3 has 16 amino acids. Germline V lookup: CDR1 SGHTA, CDR2 FQGNSA. Germline trimming cut 5 bases from V and 0 bases from J; bases unmatched to any gene: 6. The CDR3 loop is CASSPQTGGSYNEQFF. DNA for the CDR3: TGTGCCAGCAGCCCCCAAACAGGGGGCTCCTACAATGAGCAGTTCTTC. The full variable domain, with the rest looked up from reference TRBV7-2 and TRBJ2-1, is GAGVSQSPSNKVTEKGKDVELRCDPISGHTALYWYRQSLGQGLEFLIYFQGNSAPDKSGLPSDRFSAERTGGSVSTLTIQRTQQEDSAVYLCASSPQTGGSYNEQFFGPGTRLTVL.

The chain recombines TRBV27 with TRBJ2-1; 9 bases line up with TRBD2. Looked up from germline, CDR1 is MNHEY and CDR2 is SMNVEV (reference sequence). CDR3 size: 14 residues. Germline trimming cut 7 bases from V and 3 bases from J; bases unmatched to any gene: 4. DNA for the CDR3: TGTGCCAGCATGCGACTAGCGGTCTACAATGAGCAGTTCTTC. This encodes CASMRLAVYNEQFF.

The V call is TRBV19, the J call TRBJ2-3, with no clear D. Trimming took 6 bases from V and 4 from J, leaving 11 bases between them. The CDR3 extends over 13 amino acids. Germline V gene data show CDR1 as LNHDA and CDR2 as SQIVND (reference sequence). The CDR3 spells CASRVPAADTQYF. The DNA for the CDR3 is TGTGCCAGTAGGGTACCGGCAGCAGATACGCAGTATTTT.

The chain carries TRBV5-4 and TRBJ2-5; 7 bases are a match to TRBD1. The CDR3 has 15 residues. V gave up 2 bases and J gave up 6 bases; unmatched junction bases: 10. Germline CDR1 and CDR2: SGHNT and YYREEE (reference sequence). CDR3 sequence (DNA): TGTGCCAGCAGCTTCCGGGGACAGACGGCTAAGACCCAGTACTTC. Protein sequence: CASSFRGQTAKTQYF.

The CDR3 DNA sequence: TGTGCCAGCAGTTTTGGACAGGGGGGCTCTGGAAACACCATATATTTT. The encoded protein is CASSFGQGGSGNTIYF. The chain combines TRBV2 with TRBJ1-3; 10 positions match TRBD1. The CDR3 is 16 amino acids. Germline V gives CDR1 SNHLY, CDR2 FYNNEI. V trimming: 5 bases; J trimming: 0 bases; junction bases outside the gene matches: 4.

The CDR3 region is CASSPTSGHSTVELFF. The CDR3 DNA sequence: TGTGCCAGCAGCCCTACTAGCGGCCACTCCACTGTGGAGCTGTTTTTT. The V gene is TRBV7-3, the J gene TRBJ2-2, with 8 positions matching TRBD2. Germline-derived CDR1 and CDR2 are SGHTA and FQGTGA. V shed 5 bases and J 10 bases; nucleotides not matched to a gene: 15. This CDR3 region has 16 residues.

The rearrangement links TRBV9 to TRBJ2-5, with 9 positions matching TRBD1. Per germline, CDR1 SGDLS and CDR2 YYNGEE. The CDR3 totals 14 residues. Germline trimming cut 4 bases from V and 4 bases from J; bases unmatched to any gene: 5. CDR3 nucleotide sequence: TGTGCCAGCAGCTCTACGACAGGGGGAGAGACCCAGTACTTC. It specifies CASSSTTGGETQYF.

V and J are TRBV9 and TRBJ1-6; D perhaps matches TRBD1 (6 bases). There are 15 residues in the CDR3. Germline-derived CDR1 and CDR2 are SGDLS and YYNGEE. Trimming cost V 3 bases and J 7 bases, with 14 bases left between them. The CDR3 spells CASSGRGGNNSPLHF. CDR3 in DNA: TGTGCCAGCAGCGGCCGTGGGGGCAACAATTCACCCCTCCACTTT.

This clone was detected only once. The J gene is TRBJ2-5, the V gene TRBV7-2, with 7 bases that match TRBD1. This CDR3 region has 14 residues. Trimming at V came to 4 bases and at J to 2 bases, leaving 4 bases not matched to a gene. Germline CDR1 is SGHTA and CDR2 is FQGNSA. The DNA for the CDR3 is TGTGCCAGCAGCTCAACAGGGGTTCAAGAGACCCAGTACTTC. It yields the protein CASSSTGVQETQYF.

The genes are TRBV15 and TRBJ2-1; D not resolved. CDR3 length equals 13 residues. Germline V CDR1 and CDR2: LNHNV, YYDKDF (reference sequence). Trimming took 8 bases from V and 0 from J, leaving 8 bases between them. The CDR3 sequence is CATGGSSYNEQFF. CDR3 coding DNA: TGTGCCACCGGCGGTTCCTCCTACAATGAGCAGTTCTTC.

This chain joins TRBV7-2 and TRBJ2-5, with D hard to call. Trimming cost V 5 bases and J 2 bases, with 12 bases left between them. The germline V gene has CDR1 SGHTA and CDR2 FQGNSA. CDR3 length equals 14 residues. In nucleotides, the CDR3 is TGTGCCAGCAGCCGAACAAATCGACAAGAGACCCAGTACTTC. This codes for CASSRTNRQETQYF. Combining the CDR3 with reference TRBV7-2 and TRBJ2-5 gives the whole variable domain GAGVSQSPSNKVTEKGKDVELRCDPISGHTALYWYRQSLGQGLEFLIYFQGNSAPDKSGLPSDRFSAERTGGSVSTLTIQRTQQEDSAVYLCASSRTNRQETQYFGPGTRLLVL.

The rearrangement uses TRBV5-6 and TRBJ2-5, with 8 positions matching TRBD1. Losses at the gene ends were 0 bases for V and 7 bases for J; bases not matched to a gene: 11. Looked up from germline, CDR1 is SGHDT and CDR2 is YYEEEE. The CDR3 is 16 residues long. The CDR3 spells CASSLDRGERGVTQYF. Here the CDR3 DNA reads TGTGCCAGCAGCTTGGACAGGGGGGAGAGGGGAGTGACCCAGTACTTC.

The V call is TRBV28, the J call TRBJ1-2; 7 nucleotides agree with TRBD1. CDR3 length: 16 amino acids. With 6 bases clipped from V and 5 bases from J, the junction kept 15 bases outside the gene matches. The germline CDR1 and CDR2 sequences are MDHEN and SYDVKM. The CDR3 DNA is TGTGCCAGCAGCCCTCTAGAAGCGGGACAGCAATATGGCTACACCTTC. Encoded protein: CASSPLEAGQQYGYTF.

This clone was recorded once. The chain employs TRBV11-2 and TRBJ2-3, with TRBD2 identical over 7 bases. CDR1 and CDR2 (germline): SGHAT, FQNNGV. With 4 bases clipped from V and 0 bases from J, the junction kept 13 bases outside the gene matches. The CDR3 loop spans 18 amino acids. The CDR3 loop reads CASSSHPQLASSTDTQYF. As DNA, the CDR3 is TGTGCCAGCAGCTCACACCCCCAACTAGCGTCTAGCACAGATACGCAGTATTTT.

The CDR3 bases are TGCGCCAGCAGCTTGACAGACGGTGCAGAGACCCAGTACTTC. Amino acid sequence: CASSLTDGAETQYF. This sequence joins TRBV5-1 and TRBJ2-5, with no clear D. Trimming cost V 1 base and J 4 bases, with 11 bases left between them. The V gene's germline CDR1 is SGHRS and CDR2 YFSETQ. The CDR3 extends over 14 amino acids.

The CDR3 sequence: CASSPGASGYTDTQYF. CDR3 nucleotides: TGTGCCAGCTCCCCCGGAGCTAGCGGGTACACAGATACGCAGTATTTT. The gene calls are TRBV7-3 and TRBJ2-3; 8 nucleotides line up with TRBD2. Trimming removed 8 bases from V and 2 bases from J; junction bases left unmatched: 12. The CDR3 is 16 residues long. Germline V lookup: CDR1 SGHTA, CDR2 FQGTGA.

This clone was observed once. The rearrangement joins TRBV11-2 to TRBJ2-5, with a tentative D call TRBD2 (5 bases). CDR3 length: 16 amino acids. CDR1 SGHAT and CDR2 FQNNGV come from the germline V gene. V was pared by 2 bases and J by 1 base, with 14 bases between. The CDR3 nucleotides read TGTGCCAGCAGCTTATTTCGAGCGGAGATCCAAGAGACCCAGTACTTC. As protein: CASSLFRAEIQETQYF.

This clone has just one count. The CDR3 bases are TGTGCCTGCCCAGGGGCCAGCGAAGGCTACACCTTC. Amino acid sequence: CACPGASEGYTF. This chain joins TRBV30 and TRBJ1-2; tentative D call: TRBD1 (6 bases). Germline V gene data show CDR1 as GTSNPN and CDR2 as SVGIG (reference sequence). The CDR3 is made up of 12 amino acids. Trimming cost V 6 bases and J 8 bases, with 16 bases left between them.

This clone was counted a single time. In DNA form, the CDR3 reads TGTGCCAGCAGAGGGAGGGGAACCGGGGAGCTGTTTTTT. The encoded protein is CASRGRGTGELFF. The chain recombines TRBV28 with TRBJ2-2; the match to TRBD2 covers 7 bases. CDR1 MDHEN and CDR2 SYDVKM come from the germline V gene. V shed 6 bases, J shed 5 bases, and the junction held 3 bases outside the gene matches. There are 13 residues in the CDR3.